A selection of T cell receptor beta chains follows, all from one sample in a study of T-cell reconstitution after alpha-beta-depleted transplantation in children. MiXCR was run by TCRdb on the PCR reads, yielding one entry per CDR3 protein. This table has 250,000 to 300,000 distinct CDR3 sequences, around 7.3% appearing once. The sequenced sample was peripheral blood, obtained 360 days after TCRalphabeta/CD19-depleted stem cell transplant. The receptors were sampled from a female patient under 10 years old who had a stem cell transplant for Fanconi anemia, so the T cells may come from the graft donor. Both conserved end residues are part of each CDR3. D genes are given only for firm matches. Not every row has a clone size; where given, it reads once, few, many or a size class.

abundance,d_gene,v_gene,j_gene,CDR3aa,CDR3nt
many,NA,TRBV12-3/TRBV12-4,TRBJ1-1,CASSIGPRNTEAFF,TGTGCCAGCAGTATCGGACCTAGGAACACTGAAGCTTTCTTT
few,NA,TRBV20-1,TRBJ1-1,CSASQPGANTEAFF,TGCAGTGCTAGTCAACCAGGGGCGAACACTGAAGCTTTCTTT
NA,TRBD1,TRBV5-1,TRBJ2-5,CASSWDRAGKETQYF,TGCGCCAGCAGCTGGGACAGGGCCGGCAAAGAGACCCAGTACTTC
few,TRBD2,TRBV7-2,TRBJ2-1,CASSFSPGGPGYEQFF,TGTGCCAGCAGCTTTTCACCGGGAGGGCCCGGGTATGAGCAGTTCTTC
NA,NA,TRBV4-3,TRBJ1-4,CASSQGTRLTREKLFF,TGCGCCAGCAGCCAAGGGACCCGCTTAACTCGTGAAAAACTGTTTTTT
many,NA,TRBV7-8,TRBJ2-7,CASSLVRASYEQYF,TGTGCCAGCAGCTTAGTCAGGGCATCCTACGAGCAGTACTTC
many,NA,TRBV10-3,TRBJ1-5,CAIGDTLYSNQPQHF,TGTGCCATCGGAGACACACTTTATAGCAATCAGCCCCAGCATTTT
many,NA,TRBV20-1,TRBJ2-6,CSARGGSGANVLTF,TGCAGTGCTAGAGGCGGCTCTGGGGCCAACGTCCTGACTTTC
few,TRBD2,TRBV14,TRBJ2-6,CASSHSRGGLGANVLTF,TGTGCCAGCAGCCATTCTCGGGGAGGGCTCGGGGCCAACGTCCTGACTTTC
few,TRBD1,TRBV27,TRBJ1-2,CASSPRGTGLLYGYTF,TGTGCCAGCAGTCCACGAGGGACAGGGCTCCTCTATGGCTACACCTTC
few,NA,TRBV5-1,TRBJ2-5,CASRASLGETQYF,TGCGCCAGCAGGGCCTCGTTGGGAGAGACCCAGTACTTC
NA,TRBD2,TRBV18,TRBJ2-5,CASSPKTSGRQNRETQYF,TGTGCCAGCTCACCAAAAACTAGCGGGAGACAAAATCGGGAGACCCAGTACTTC
NA,TRBD1,TRBV27,TRBJ2-7,CASSLLRGTVSYEQYF,TGTGCCAGCAGTTTATTGAGAGGGACAGTCTCCTACGAGCAGTACTTC
NA,NA,TRBV24-1,TRBJ2-1,CATSDFTGLYNEQFF,TGTGCCACCAGTGACTTTACGGGACTTTACAATGAGCAGTTCTTC
many,NA,TRBV4-1,TRBJ2-4,CASSPGDRGWDIQYF,TGCGCCAGCAGCCCCGGTGACCGGGGGTGGGACATTCAGTACTTC
many,TRBD1,TRBV5-1,TRBJ1-2,CASSWDRSSYGYTF,TGCGCCAGCAGCTGGGACAGATCGAGCTATGGCTACACCTTC
NA,TRBD2,TRBV6-2/TRBV6-3,TRBJ2-2,CASSFLGGRNTGELFF,TGTGCCAGCAGTTTCCTCGGCGGGAGGAACACCGGGGAGCTGTTTTTT
few,NA,TRBV2,TRBJ2-1,CAIIGGSYNEQFF,TGTGCTATAATAGGAGGGTCCTACAATGAGCAGTTCTTC
many,NA,TRBV20-1,TRBJ2-1,CSARKAEVYNEQFF,TGCAGTGCTAGAAAGGCGGAGGTCTACAATGAGCAGTTCTTC
NA,NA,TRBV19,TRBJ2-1,CASSPGRRNEQFF,TGTGCCAGTAGTCCCGGACGCCGCAATGAGCAGTTCTTC
NA,NA,TRBV7-2,TRBJ1-2,CASSSFGTAFRYGYTF,TGTGCCAGCAGCTCCTTCGGGACGGCCTTTCGCTATGGCTACACCTTC
few,NA,TRBV6-5,TRBJ1-3,CASSYGEQASANTIYF,TGTGCCAGCAGTTACGGCGAACAGGCTTCGGCAAACACCATATATTTT
NA,TRBD2,TRBV24-1,TRBJ2-3,CATADSSGASSSTDTQYF,TGTGCCACCGCGGATTCTAGCGGAGCCTCTTCTAGCACAGATACGCAGTATTTT
many,NA,TRBV10-1,TRBJ2-7,CASSESPGEQYF,TGCGCCAGCAGTGAGTCGCCGGGAGAGCAGTACTTC
few,NA,TRBV3-1,TRBJ2-6,CASSHGSQYSGANVLTF,TGTGCCAGCAGCCACGGCTCCCAGTACTCTGGGGCCAACGTCCTGACTTTC
few,TRBD2,TRBV6-1,TRBJ2-7,CASEGLAGGRPYEQYF,TGTGCCAGCGAGGGACTAGCGGGAGGACGACCCTACGAGCAGTACTTC